A selection of T cell receptor beta chains follows, all from one sample in a study of Ad26.COV2.S vaccination and SARS-CoV-2 variants. Clones were sequenced by immunoSEQ multiplex PCR, and TCRdb holds only the in-frame ones, with some missing. The sample has about 350,000 clones; approximately 90% are singletons. The specimen comprised peripheral blood, sampled in a trial of Ad26.COV2.S vaccine versus placebo. The receptors derive from a person aged 18-65 years who received the Ad26.COV2.S COVID-19 vaccine or a placebo. Each CDR3 is given with its conserved first and last residue. The D gene is left open where the match is weak. Size tells how often a clone was seen (once, few, many) or the class of an expanded clone, and some rows leave it out.

V: TRBV7-6
J: TRBJ1-1
D: .
size: once
DNA: TGTGCCAGCAGCTTACAGACAGAACTAAACACTGAAGCTTTCTTT
CDR3: CASSLQTELNTEAFF

V: TRBV28
J: TRBJ2-6
D: .
size: once
DNA: TGTGCCAGCAGTCTCCGAGGTGGGAGCTCTGGGGCCAACGTCCTGACTTTC
CDR3: CASSLRGGSSGANVLTF

V: TRBV7-9
J: TRBJ2-1
D: .
size: .
DNA: TGTGCCAGCAGCTCGGGACCCAATGAGCAGTTCTTC
CDR3: CASSSGPNEQFF

V: TRBV19
J: TRBJ2-4
D: .
size: .
DNA: TGTGCCAGTAGTCCTCCAAGGTCACTAGCCAAAAACATTCAGTACTTC
CDR3: CASSPPRSLAKNIQYF

V: TRBV18
J: TRBJ2-7
D: .
size: .
DNA: TGTGCCAGCTCACCACAGGGGGCCTACGAGCAGTACTTC
CDR3: CASSPQGAYEQYF

V: TRBV29-1
J: TRBJ2-5
D: .
size: .
DNA: TGCAGCGTTGATGGTAAACCGGAGACCCAGTACTTC
CDR3: CSVDGKPETQYF

V: TRBV28
J: TRBJ2-5
D: .
size: .
DNA: TGTGCCAGCAGTTTAAGGGTAGGGGTAGAGACCCAGTACTTC
CDR3: CASSLRVGVETQYF

V: TRBV3-1/TRBV3-2
J: TRBJ2-5
D: TRBD2
size: .
DNA: TGTGCCAGCAGCAAGGGACTAGCGGGGGGTCAAGAGACCCAGTACTTC
CDR3: CASSKGLAGGQETQYF

V: TRBV6-5
J: TRBJ1-1
D: TRBD1
size: once
DNA: TGTGCCAGCAGCCCAACAGGGGGCTCGGAAGCTTTCTTT
CDR3: CASSPTGGSEAFF

V: TRBV2
J: TRBJ2-3
D: .
size: .
DNA: TGTGCCAGCAGTGAGTCTGTTAGCAATACGCAGTATTTT
CDR3: CASSESVSNTQYF

V: TRBV29-1
J: TRBJ1-1
D: .
size: .
DNA: TGCAGCGCCCGACAGGCTCCGAACACTGAAGCTTTCTTT
CDR3: CSARQAPNTEAFF

V: TRBV19
J: TRBJ2-1
D: TRBD1
size: .
DNA: TGTGCCAGTAGTACACCGACAGGGAGCAATGAGCAGTTCTTC
CDR3: CASSTPTGSNEQFF

V: TRBV7-9
J: TRBJ2-7
D: TRBD1
size: .
DNA: TGTGCCAGCAGCACAACCGGGACAGTCTACGAGCAGTACTTC
CDR3: CASSTTGTVYEQYF

V: TRBV2
J: TRBJ2-3
D: TRBD2
size: .
DNA: TGTGCCAGCAGCTGGACTAGCGGGGCCACAGATACGCAGTATTTT
CDR3: CASSWTSGATDTQYF

V: TRBV28
J: TRBJ1-6
D: .
size: .
DNA: TGTGCCAGCAGTTTTGGGGGGGGCTGGGGTTCACCCCTCCACTTT
CDR3: CASSFGGGWGSPLHF

V: TRBV5-5
J: TRBJ2-1
D: .
size: .
DNA: TGTGCCAGCAGCTTGGCCCTCGGGGGTGTTTCCTACAATGAGCAGTTCTTC
CDR3: CASSLALGGVSYNEQFF

V: TRBV7-2
J: TRBJ2-5
D: .
size: .
DNA: TGTGCCAGCAGCTCGCAACTGTACCAAGAGACCCAGTACTTC
CDR3: CASSSQLYQETQYF

V: TRBV28
J: TRBJ1-1
D: .
size: .
DNA: TGTGCCAGCGGATTCCAGGAGGGGAACACTGAAGCTTTCTTT
CDR3: CASGFQEGNTEAFF

V: TRBV29-1
J: TRBJ2-1
D: TRBD2
size: once
DNA: TGCAGCGTTGCCAGGGGCGGGAGGGCTTTCAATGAGCAGTTCTTC
CDR3: CSVARGGRAFNEQFF

V: TRBV2
J: TRBJ2-4
D: TRBD2
size: .
DNA: TGTGCCAGCGACATCCCCGGGAGGGGGATCAAAAACATTCAGTACTTC
CDR3: CASDIPGRGIKNIQYF

V: TRBV7-9
J: TRBJ2-7
D: .
size: .
DNA: TGTGCCAGCAGCCCCGGAGGAGTGGAGCAGTACTTC
CDR3: CASSPGGVEQYF

V: TRBV19
J: TRBJ1-3
D: TRBD1
size: .
DNA: TGTGCCAGTAGTACCCGACAGGGGCCGGGAAACACCATATATTTT
CDR3: CASSTRQGPGNTIYF

V: TRBV6-6
J: TRBJ2-1
D: .
size: .
DNA: TGTGCCAGCAGTTACGGGACCCTCAGGGTCTATGAGCAGTTCTTC
CDR3: CASSYGTLRVYEQFF

V: TRBV5-1
J: TRBJ1-5
D: .
size: .
DNA: TGCGCCAGCAGCGAAGGGGCGAGTCAGCCCCAGCATTTT
CDR3: CASSEGASQPQHF

V: TRBV28
J: TRBJ1-1
D: TRBD1
size: once
DNA: TGTGCCAGCAGTGAGACAGGGGGTGCAAGCACTGAAGCTTTCTTT
CDR3: CASSETGGASTEAFF

V: TRBV5-4
J: TRBJ2-2
D: .
size: .
DNA: TGTGCCAGCAGCCCTACCACTGGACAGCGCGGGGAGCTGTTTTTT
CDR3: CASSPTTGQRGELFF

V: TRBV7-8
J: TRBJ2-1
D: .
size: .
DNA: TGTGCCAGCAGCCTCGGGACCTACAATGAGCAGTTCTTC
CDR3: CASSLGTYNEQFF

V: TRBV5-1
J: TRBJ2-2
D: TRBD1
size: .
DNA: TGCGCCAGCAGCCAGGTGACAGGGGGCGCGGGCACCGGGGAGCTGTTTTTT
CDR3: CASSQVTGGAGTGELFF

V: TRBV6-2/TRBV6-3
J: TRBJ2-7
D: .
size: .
DNA: TGTGCCAGCAGTAGCTTACCACGGTGGACTGAGCAGTACTTC
CDR3: CASSSLPRWTEQYF

V: TRBV2
J: TRBJ1-4
D: .
size: .
DNA: TGTGCCAGCAGAAGGACTTCAACTAATGAAAAACTGTTTTTT
CDR3: CASRRTSTNEKLFF

V: TRBV19
J: TRBJ1-5
D: .
size: once
DNA: TGTGCCAGTAGTATAGTATCAGGAAATAGCAATCAGCCCCAGCATTTT
CDR3: CASSIVSGNSNQPQHF

V: TRBV18
J: TRBJ2-7
D: .
size: .
DNA: TGTGCCAGCTCACCACTAGGTGGGAACGAGCAGTACTTC
CDR3: CASSPLGGNEQYF

V: TRBV4-1
J: TRBJ2-7
D: .
size: .
DNA: TGCGCCAGCAGCCCCAGGGTTAGCTACGAGCAGTACTTC
CDR3: CASSPRVSYEQYF

V: TRBV5-1
J: TRBJ2-3
D: .
size: .
DNA: TGCGCCAGCAGCTTGGGGCAGGAGGTAGATACGCAGTATTTT
CDR3: CASSLGQEVDTQYF

V: TRBV19
J: TRBJ1-5
D: .
size: .
DNA: TGTGCCAGTAGTGCCAGTTTCGCTCAGCCCCAGCATTTT
CDR3: CASSASFAQPQHF

V: TRBV7-2
J: TRBJ1-1
D: TRBD1
size: .
DNA: TGTGCCAGCAGCACCCGGGACAGGGGTCATGCTTTCTTT
CDR3: CASSTRDRGHAFF

V: TRBV11-3
J: TRBJ2-3
D: TRBD1
size: .
DNA: TGTGCCAGCAGCGCCGGGACAGGGGACACCCTGTATTTT
CDR3: CASSAGTGDTLYF

V: TRBV5-1
J: TRBJ1-1
D: .
size: .
DNA: TGCGCCAGCAGCTTGGGCCCAGGAGACTTCACTGAAGCTTTCTTT
CDR3: CASSLGPGDFTEAFF

V: TRBV7-6
J: TRBJ2-7
D: TRBD1
size: few
DNA: TGTGCCAGCAGCATTATGGACAGGGTTGGTGAGCAGTACTTC
CDR3: CASSIMDRVGEQYF

V: TRBV11-1
J: TRBJ2-1
D: .
size: .
DNA: TGTGCCAGCAGCGACCTTCGGAATGAGCAGTTCTTC
CDR3: CASSDLRNEQFF